Shown below are 23 T cell receptor beta chains from a single sample sequenced in a study of cytomegalovirus exposure and HLA in healthy donors. This PCR relied on a set of 60 Vbeta primers and 13 Jbeta primers. The table came from immunoSEQ multiplex PCR; TCRdb's copy has only in-frame clones and leaves some out. In the table there are under 95,000 clones, 76% of which are singletons. The sample was PBMCs. These receptors all come from a man younger than 40 in good health and CMV-seropositive.

The chain joins TRBV28 to TRBJ1-2; possible D gene TRBD1, 5 bases. The CDR3 spans 17 residues. CDR1 and CDR2 (germline): MDHEN, SYDVKM. The germline V and J ends were trimmed by 2 bases and 2 bases, with 18 bases remaining between them. The CDR3 region has the DNA TGTGCCAGCAGTTTAGCGGGGGGGGGAGTAAAGAACTATGGCTACACCTTC. It is translated as CASSLAGGGVKNYGYTF.

The rearrangement uses TRBV5-5 and TRBJ1-3; 7 bases map to TRBD1. Germline V CDR1 and CDR2: SGHKS, YYEKEE (reference sequence). V lost 7 bases, J lost 3 bases, and 10 bases stayed unmatched. This CDR3 comprises 15 residues. The CDR3 sequence: CASRGGLGLGNTIYF. In DNA, the CDR3 is TGTGCCAGCCGAGGGGGCCTAGGGCTTGGAAACACCATATATTTT.

DNA for the CDR3: TGCGCCAGCAGCTGGGGGGACCCCGGAGGAAATGAGCAGTTCTTC. Translation: CASSWGDPGGNEQFF. This chain connects TRBV5-1 to TRBJ2-1; weak D call: TRBD2 (6 bases). Germline-derived CDR1 and CDR2 are SGHRS and YFSETQ. The V and J ends lost 3 bases and 7 bases respectively, with 17 bases between them. The CDR3 consists of 15 residues.

The chain couples TRBV19 to TRBJ1-2, with D uncertain. The CDR3 has 17 amino acids. Trimming took off 3 bases at V and 5 bases at J, with 22 bases between the two ends. CDR1 and CDR2 from the germline V gene are LNHDA and SQIVND (reference sequence). Written as DNA, the CDR3 is TGTGCCAGTAGTATTGGAGGAGACATATCCTCTTTTTATGGCTACACCTTC. Its translation: CASSIGGDISSFYGYTF.

The rearrangement joins TRBV2 to TRBJ2-7, with 9 bases identical to TRBD1. V lost 4 bases to trimming and J lost 5 bases; unmatched junction nucleotides: 6. The CDR3 runs to 14 residues. Germline CDR1 SNHLY, CDR2 FYNNEI. In nucleotides, the CDR3 is TGTGCCAGCAGTGGACAGGGGGGGAGGGACGAGCAGTACTTC. Protein product: CASSGQGGRDEQYF.

The V gene is TRBV4-1, the J gene TRBJ2-7, with D perhaps TRBD1 (6 bases). The germline CDR1 and CDR2 sequences are MGHRA and YSYEKL. Trimming cost V 0 bases and J 2 bases, with 11 bases left between them. The CDR3 length is 15 residues. The CDR3 DNA reads as TGCGCCAGCAGCCAAGAAAACAGGGCCCCCTACGAGCAGTACTTC. As protein: CASSQENRAPYEQYF.

CDR3 nucleotide sequence: TGTGCCAGCAGCTACGCCGGGACTAGCGGGAGTAACGAGCAGTACTTC. Translating it yields CASSYAGTSGSNEQYF. This sequence joins TRBV7-2 and TRBJ2-7; 14 bases agree with TRBD2. V was clipped by 4 bases and J by 5 bases; unmatched bases: 7. The CDR3 is 16 amino acids. Germline V gene data show CDR1 as SGHTA and CDR2 as FQGNSA.

J is TRBJ1-3 and V is TRBV15, with TRBD1 matching over 7 bases. Germline V gene data show CDR1 as LNHNV and CDR2 as YYDKDF (reference sequence). V shed 3 bases and J 5 bases; nucleotides not matched to a gene: 1. The CDR3 has 13 residues. The CDR3 DNA is TGTGCCACCAGCAGGGACAGGAGAAACACCATATATTTT. This translates into CATSRDRRNTIYF.

The rearrangement joins TRBV4-1 to TRBJ2-7; D gene uncertain. The CDR3 has 20 residues. Trimming stripped 0 bases from V and 3 bases from J, with 27 bases between. The germline V gene encodes CDR1 MGHRA and CDR2 YSYEKL. DNA for the CDR3: TGCGCCAGCAGCCAAGATCTGCTGGTACTTGCGATTCGGGTAGACTACGAGCAGTACGTC. Translation gives CASSQDLLVLAIRVDYEQYV.

The gene calls are TRBV5-1 and TRBJ2-3; 9 bases align to TRBD2. CDR3 length equals 17 residues. The V segment lost 0 bases and the J segment 2 bases; nucleotides outside the gene matches: 7. CDR1 and CDR2 from the germline V gene are SGHRS and YFSETQ. CDR3 in amino acids: CASSLDGLAGNTDTQYF. The CDR3 nucleotides read TGCGCCAGCAGCTTGGATGGCCTAGCGGGAAACACAGATACGCAGTATTTT.

This chain uses TRBV4-1 with TRBJ2-7; D remains ambiguous. V was trimmed by 5 bases and J by 0 bases, leaving 8 bases between them. Germline CDR1 MGHRA, CDR2 YSYEKL. The CDR3 is 13 amino acids. CDR3 nucleotide sequence: TGCGCCAGCAGCACCCAGGACTCCTACGAGCAGTACTTC. Amino acid sequence: CASSTQDSYEQYF.

The gene calls are TRBV12-5 and TRBJ1-5, with TRBD1 as a possible D gene (5 bases). Germline values: CDR1 LGHNT, CDR2 FRNRAP. The V gene lost 5 bases and the J gene lost 0 bases, with 11 bases spanning the gap. The CDR3 runs 15 residues. The CDR3 region has the DNA TGTGCTAGTGGTGGGGGGGAAATTAGCAATCAGCCCCAGCATTTT. This codes for CASGGGEISNQPQHF.

The chain is built from TRBV19 and TRBJ1-1, with a tentative D call TRBD1 (6 bases). Deletions cut 3 bases from V and 7 bases from J, with 9 bases between. CDR1 is LNHDA and CDR2 is SQIVND in the germline V gene (reference sequence). The CDR3 consists of 12 residues. The DNA of the CDR3 is TGTGCCAGTAGTATGGGCAGGGGTGAAGCTTTCTTT. Amino acids: CASSMGRGEAFF.

This chain uses TRBV5-1 with TRBJ2-3; 12 bases are a match to TRBD2. Germline loops: CDR1 SGHRS, CDR2 YFSETQ. The CDR3 has 15 amino acids. The junction had 4 bases not matched to a gene; V was cut back by 4 bases and J by 4 bases. For the CDR3, the DNA is TGCGCCAGCAGCCAACTAGCGGGAGGATCAGATACGCAGTATTTT. It specifies CASSQLAGGSDTQYF.

The chain carries TRBV10-3 and TRBJ1-5, with D hard to call. CDR3 size: 15 residues. The V end lost 5 bases, the J end lost 2 bases, and 13 bases lay between the germline ends. Germline V lookup: CDR1 ENHRY, CDR2 SYGVKD. DNA of the CDR3: TGTGCCATCAGTTTGGACGGGAGGGGCAATCAGCCCCAGCATTTT. Translation gives CAISLDGRGNQPQHF.

The chain combines TRBV7-9 with TRBJ1-1; D call uncertain. The length of the CDR3 is 13 residues. V dropped 4 bases and J dropped 3 bases, with 9 bases sitting between them. CDR1 SEHNR and CDR2 FQNEAQ come from the germline V gene (reference sequence). The CDR3 DNA is TGTGCCAGCAGCTCGGAGGAATACACTGAAGCTTTCTTT. Protein sequence: CASSSEEYTEAFF.

This clone was found a few times. V and J are TRBV5-1 and TRBJ1-5; TRBD1 might be the D (5 bases). The CDR3 consists of 15 residues. Germline lookup yields CDR1 SGHRS and CDR2 YFSETQ. V was clipped by 4 bases and J by 1 base, with 12 bases between them. Here the CDR3 DNA reads TGCGCCAGCAGCCTTGGGGCCGGGAGCAATCAGCCCCAGCATTTT. Its translation is CASSLGAGSNQPQHF.

The chain recombines TRBV5-1 with TRBJ2-2; 11 nucleotides agree with TRBD2. The CDR3 is made up of 14 amino acids. Germline lookup yields CDR1 SGHRS and CDR2 YFSETQ. Trimming took 7 bases from V and 2 from J; bases not matched to a gene: 1. The CDR3 nucleotides read TGCGCCAGCGGGACTAGCGGTAACACCGGGGAGCTGTTTTTT. Its protein is CASGTSGNTGELFF.

The CDR3: CASSILTGGGNQPQHF. Written as DNA, the CDR3 is TGTGCCAGTAGTATATTGACAGGGGGTGGCAATCAGCCCCAGCATTTT. The chain employs TRBV19 and TRBJ1-5; 9 nucleotides agree with TRBD1. The CDR3 runs to 16 residues. From germline, CDR1 is LNHDA and CDR2 SQIVND (reference sequence). V lost 2 bases, J lost 2 bases, and 4 bases stayed unmatched.

The J gene is TRBJ2-7, the V gene TRBV28; 7 positions match TRBD1. The CDR3 has 13 residues. Germline CDR1 and CDR2: MDHEN and SYDVKM. V lost 5 bases to trimming and J lost 3 bases; unmatched junction nucleotides: 4. The CDR3 DNA follows: TGTGCCAGCAGTAGGGGGCGATACTACGAGCAGTACGTC. Translating it yields CASSRGRYYEQYV.

This clone has more than one count but fewer than ten. The chain links TRBV5-6 to TRBJ2-7, with D maybe TRBD1 (6 bases). CDR3 length: 12 residues. Trimming stripped 2 bases from V and 6 bases from J, with 9 bases between. The germline CDR1 and CDR2 sequences are SGHDT and YYEEEE. For the CDR3, the DNA is TGTGCCAGCAGCTTCACAGGGATCGAGCAGTACGTC. Translation: CASSFTGIEQYV.

The rearrangement uses TRBV15 and TRBJ2-5; TRBD1 matches 8 bases. The CDR3 consists of 15 residues. Trimming cost V 5 bases and J 5 bases; bases outside gene matches: 10. Germline lookup yields CDR1 LNHNV and CDR2 YYDKDF (reference sequence). CDR3 in amino acids: CATSQGDRRHETQYF. The CDR3 DNA reads TGTGCCACCAGCCAAGGGGACAGGAGGCACGAGACCCAGTACTTC.

The J gene is TRBJ1-3, the V gene TRBV29-1, with TRBD1 matching over 7 bases. Germline assignment: CDR1 SQVTM and CDR2 ANQGSEA. The CDR3 length is 13 residues. Losses at the gene ends were 8 bases for V and 3 bases for J; bases not matched to a gene: 7. Written as DNA, the CDR3 is TGCAGCACAACAGGGGCCGGTGGAAACACCATATATTTT. Protein: CSTTGAGGNTIYF.